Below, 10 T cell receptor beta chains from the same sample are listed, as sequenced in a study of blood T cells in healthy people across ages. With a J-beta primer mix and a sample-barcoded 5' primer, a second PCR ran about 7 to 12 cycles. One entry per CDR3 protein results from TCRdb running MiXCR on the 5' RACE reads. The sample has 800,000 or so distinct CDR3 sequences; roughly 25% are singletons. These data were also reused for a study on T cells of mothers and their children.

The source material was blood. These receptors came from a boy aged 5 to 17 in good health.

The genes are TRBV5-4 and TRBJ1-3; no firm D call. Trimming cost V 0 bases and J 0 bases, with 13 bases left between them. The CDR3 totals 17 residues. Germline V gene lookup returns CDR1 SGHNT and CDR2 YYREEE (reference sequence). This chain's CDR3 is CASSLEAAHYSGNTIYF. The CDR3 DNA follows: TGTGCCAGCAGCTTGGAAGCAGCCCACTACTCTGGAAACACCATATATTTT.

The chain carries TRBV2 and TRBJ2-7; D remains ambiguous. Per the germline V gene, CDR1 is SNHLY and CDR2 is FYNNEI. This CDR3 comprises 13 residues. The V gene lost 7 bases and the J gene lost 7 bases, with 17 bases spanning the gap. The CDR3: CASTDLIVAEQYF. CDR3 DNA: TGTGCCAGCACTGACCTAATCGTGGCTGAGCAGTACTTC.

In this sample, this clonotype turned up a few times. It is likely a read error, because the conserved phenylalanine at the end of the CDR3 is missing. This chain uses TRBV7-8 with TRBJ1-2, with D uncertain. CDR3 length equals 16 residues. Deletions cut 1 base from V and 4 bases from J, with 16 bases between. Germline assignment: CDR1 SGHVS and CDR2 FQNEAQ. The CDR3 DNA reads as TGTGCCAGCAGCTTAGGCGTTAAGGTCGTCGGCTATGGCTACACCCTC. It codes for CASSLGVKVVGYGYTL.

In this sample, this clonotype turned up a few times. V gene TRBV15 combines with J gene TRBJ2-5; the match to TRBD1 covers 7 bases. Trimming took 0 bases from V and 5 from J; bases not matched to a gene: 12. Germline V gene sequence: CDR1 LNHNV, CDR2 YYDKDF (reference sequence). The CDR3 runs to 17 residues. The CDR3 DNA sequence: TGTGCCACCAGCAGAGAGTCCAGAGTTAGGGGGCAGGAGACCCAGTACTTC. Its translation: CATSRESRVRGQETQYF.

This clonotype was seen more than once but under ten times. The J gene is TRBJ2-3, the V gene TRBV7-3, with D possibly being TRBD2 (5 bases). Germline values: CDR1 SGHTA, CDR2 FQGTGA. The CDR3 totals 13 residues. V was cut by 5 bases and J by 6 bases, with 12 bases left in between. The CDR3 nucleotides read TGTGCCAGCAGCCCAATCGAGGGCGATACGCAGTATTTT. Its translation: CASSPIEGDTQYF. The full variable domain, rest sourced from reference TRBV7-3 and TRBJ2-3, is GAGVSQTPSNKVTEKGKYVELRCDPISGHTALYWYRQSLGQGPEFLIYFQGTGAADDSGLPNDRFFAVRPEGSVSTLKIQRTERGDSAVYLCASSPIEGDTQYFGPGTRLTVL.

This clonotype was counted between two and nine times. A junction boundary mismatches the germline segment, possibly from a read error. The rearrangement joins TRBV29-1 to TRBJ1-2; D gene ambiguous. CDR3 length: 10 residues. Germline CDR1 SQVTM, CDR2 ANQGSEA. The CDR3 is CSTWRAGHTF. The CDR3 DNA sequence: TGCAGCACGTGGAGGGCTGGCCACACCTTC.

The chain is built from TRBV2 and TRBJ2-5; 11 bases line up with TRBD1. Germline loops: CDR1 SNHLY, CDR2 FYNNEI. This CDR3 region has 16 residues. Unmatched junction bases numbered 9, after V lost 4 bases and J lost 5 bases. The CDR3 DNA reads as TGTGCCAGCAGTGGCCGGGACAGGGGGATCTCGGAGACCCAGTACTTC. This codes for CASSGRDRGISETQYF. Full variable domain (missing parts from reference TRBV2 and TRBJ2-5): EPEVTQTPSHQVTQMGQEVILRCVPISNHLYFYWYRQILGQKVEFLVSFYNNEISEKSEIFDDQFSVERPDGSNFTLKIRSTKLEDSAMYFCASSGRDRGISETQYFGPGTRLLVL.

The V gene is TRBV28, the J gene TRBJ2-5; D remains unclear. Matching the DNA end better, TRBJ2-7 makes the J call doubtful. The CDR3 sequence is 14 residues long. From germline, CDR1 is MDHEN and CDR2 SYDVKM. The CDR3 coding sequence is TGTGCCAGCAGCCCGGGCAGTTCGGTCAGCGAGCAGTACTTC. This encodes CASSPGSSVSEQYF.

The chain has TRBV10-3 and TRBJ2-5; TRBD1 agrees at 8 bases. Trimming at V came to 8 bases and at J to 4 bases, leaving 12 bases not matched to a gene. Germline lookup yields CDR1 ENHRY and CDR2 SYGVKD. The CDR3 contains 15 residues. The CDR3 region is CAISPRTGTIETQYF. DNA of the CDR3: TGTGCCATCTCCCCTCGGACAGGGACGATAGAGACCCAGTACTTC.

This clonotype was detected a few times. The CDR3 reads CASSLDQQYGYTF. In DNA, the CDR3 is TGTGCCAGCTCTTTAGATCAGCAGTATGGCTACACCTTC. The rearrangement joins TRBV18 to TRBJ1-2, with D unclear. The CDR3 length is 13 residues. The V gene's germline CDR1 is KGHSH and CDR2 LQKENI. Trimming pared 6 bases from V and 5 bases from J, leaving 13 bases between.